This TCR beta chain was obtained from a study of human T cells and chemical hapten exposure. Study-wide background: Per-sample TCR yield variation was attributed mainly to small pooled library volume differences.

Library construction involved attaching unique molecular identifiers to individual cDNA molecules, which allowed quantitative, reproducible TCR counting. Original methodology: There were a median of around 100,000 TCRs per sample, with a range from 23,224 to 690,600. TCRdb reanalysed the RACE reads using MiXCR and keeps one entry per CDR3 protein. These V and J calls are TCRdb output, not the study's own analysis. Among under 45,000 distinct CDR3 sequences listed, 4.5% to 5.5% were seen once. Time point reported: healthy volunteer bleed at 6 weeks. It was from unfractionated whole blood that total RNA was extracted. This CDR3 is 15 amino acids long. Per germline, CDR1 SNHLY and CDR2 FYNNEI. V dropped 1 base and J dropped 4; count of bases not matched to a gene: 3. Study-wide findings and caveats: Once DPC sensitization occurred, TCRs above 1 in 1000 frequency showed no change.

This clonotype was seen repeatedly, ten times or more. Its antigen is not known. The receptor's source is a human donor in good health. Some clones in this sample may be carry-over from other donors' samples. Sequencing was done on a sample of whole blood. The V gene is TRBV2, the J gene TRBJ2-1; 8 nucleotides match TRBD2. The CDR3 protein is CASSEGLAGYNEQFF. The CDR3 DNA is TGTGCCAGCAGTGAAGGCCTAGCGGGTTACAATGAGCAGTTCTTC.